This is a list of T cell receptor beta chains from one sample in a study of cytomegalovirus exposure and HLA in healthy donors. Sequencing was performed with immunoSEQ multiplex PCR; in TCRdb, only in-frame clones are kept and a portion is missing. The profile covers roughly 150,000 clones, with roughly 77% appearing a single time and around 2.1% taken by the ten largest. Sequenced sample: PBMCs. Receptor source: a man aged 45-65 years in good health and CMV-seropositive. CDR3s include the opening cysteine and the closing phenylalanine or tryptophan. The order of the fields is CDR3 protein, CDR3 DNA, V gene, D gene, clone size, J gene. A D gene is named only where the DNA matches it firmly. Clone size is not always given. Where it is, it says once, few, many or a class for expanded clones.

CASSPSTGDAGELFF,TGTGCCAGCAGTCCATCGACAGGGGACGCCGGGGAGCTGTTTTTT,TRBV27,TRBD1,once,TRBJ2-2
CASSVQGGIINYGYTF,TGTGCCAGTAGCGTACAGGGGGGCATTATTAACTATGGCTACACCTTC,TRBV19,TRBD1,NA,TRBJ1-2
CASSDTGAYEQYF,TGCGCCAGCAGTGATACAGGAGCCTACGAGCAGTACTTC,TRBV10-2,NA,NA,TRBJ2-7
CASSKSAEGTEAFF,TGCGCCAGCAGCAAAAGCGCGGAGGGGACTGAAGCTTTCTTT,TRBV4-1,NA,NA,TRBJ1-1
CASSQAQSNQPQHF,TGTGCCAGCAGCCAAGCACAGTCAAATCAGCCCCAGCATTTT,TRBV4-2,NA,NA,TRBJ1-5
CASSPGRGSYNEQFF,TGTGCCAGCAGCCCAGGCCGAGGGTCCTACAATGAGCAGTTCTTC,TRBV5-6,NA,NA,TRBJ2-1
CASSGRDRVLSTDTQYF,TGTGCCAGCAGTGGGAGAGACAGGGTCCTTAGCACAGATACGCAGTATTTT,TRBV6-1,TRBD1,once,TRBJ2-3
CASSYRGGYGYTF,TGTGCCAGCAGCTATAGGGGTGGCTATGGCTACACCTTC,TRBV5-5,NA,NA,TRBJ1-2
CASSQDSPGQGVVAQHF,TGCGCCAGCAGCCAAGATAGCCCGGGACAGGGGGTTGTGGCCCAGCATTTT,TRBV4-1,TRBD1,once,TRBJ1-5
CASSIGLAGGGANVLTF,TGTGCCAGCAGTATCGGACTAGCGGGTGGTGGGGCCAACGTCCTGACTTTC,TRBV27,TRBD2,NA,TRBJ2-6
CASSKESVSGGPTHSTGELFF,TGTGCCAGCAGCAAAGAGTCTGTGAGCGGCGGGCCCACACACTCCACCGGGGAGCTGTTTTTT,TRBV21-1,NA,NA,TRBJ2-2
CASSFVTRGGGLNQPQHF,TGTGCCAGCAGCTTTGTCACCCGCGGAGGGGGCCTCAATCAGCCCCAGCATTTT,TRBV7-9,TRBD1,NA,TRBJ1-5